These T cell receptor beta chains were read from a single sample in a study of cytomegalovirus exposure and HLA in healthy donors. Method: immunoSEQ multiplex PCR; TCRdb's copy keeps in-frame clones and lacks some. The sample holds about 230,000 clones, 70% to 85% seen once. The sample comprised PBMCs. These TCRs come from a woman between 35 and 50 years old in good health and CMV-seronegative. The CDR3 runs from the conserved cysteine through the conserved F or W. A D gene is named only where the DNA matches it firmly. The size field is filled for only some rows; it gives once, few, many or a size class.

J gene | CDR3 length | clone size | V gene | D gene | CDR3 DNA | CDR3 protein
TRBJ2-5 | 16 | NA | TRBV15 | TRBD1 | TGTGCCACCAGTACTCCGGGACAGGGGAGCCAAGAGACCCAGTACTTC | CATSTPGQGSQETQYF
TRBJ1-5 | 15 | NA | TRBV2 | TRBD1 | TGTGCCAGCAGTGAGGTGACAGGGGGTAATCAGCCCCAGCATTTT | CASSEVTGGNQPQHF
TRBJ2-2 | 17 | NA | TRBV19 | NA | TGTGCCAGTAGTATTTCCGGGTCCGGAGGTCCCAGCGGGGAGCTGTTTTTT | CASSISGSGGPSGELFF
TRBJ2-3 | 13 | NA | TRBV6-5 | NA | TGTGCCAGCAGTTACTCGAGTTCACGTACGCAGTATTTT | CASSYSSSRTQYF
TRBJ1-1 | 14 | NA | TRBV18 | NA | TGTGCCAGCTCACGGGCGGGGGGGTCTAATGAAGCTTTCTTT | CASSRAGGSNEAFF
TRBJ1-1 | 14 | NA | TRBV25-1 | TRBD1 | TGTGCCAGCAGAAGGGACAGTACCGAGTTTAGGGCTTTCTTT | CASRRDSTEFRAFF
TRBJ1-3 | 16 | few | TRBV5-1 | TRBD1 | TGCGCCAGCAGCTCTCGAGGGGGCAACTCTGGAAACACCATATATTTT | CASSSRGGNSGNTIYF
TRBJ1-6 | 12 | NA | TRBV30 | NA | TGTGCCTGGCAGGGATCGGTTTCACCCCTCCACTTT | CAWQGSVSPLHF
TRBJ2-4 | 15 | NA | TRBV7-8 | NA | TGTGCCAGCAGCTTACGGACAGCAAAAGGGAACATTCAGTACTTC | CASSLRTAKGNIQYF
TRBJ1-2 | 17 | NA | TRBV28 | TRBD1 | TGTGCCAGCAGTTTTCCCCCCTCAGGGGGCGCGGACTATGGCTACACCTTC | CASSFPPSGGADYGYTF
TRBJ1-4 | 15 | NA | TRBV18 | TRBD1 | TGTGCCAGCTCACTATTAAGGACAGGGAACGAAAAACTGTTTTTT | CASSLLRTGNEKLFF
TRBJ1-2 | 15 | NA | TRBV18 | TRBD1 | TGTGCCAGCTCACCAAATTGGCAGGGGGACTATGGCTACACCTTC | CASSPNWQGDYGYTF
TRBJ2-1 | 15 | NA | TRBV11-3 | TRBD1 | TGTGCCAGCAGCTTACGGACAGGGTTTGGGAATGAGCAGTTCTTC | CASSLRTGFGNEQFF
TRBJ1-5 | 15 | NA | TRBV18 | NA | TGTGCCAGCTCACCGGCGGGGAAAAGCAATCAGCCCCAGCATTTT | CASSPAGKSNQPQHF
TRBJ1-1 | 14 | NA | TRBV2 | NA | TGTGCCAGCAGAAGGGCCGGGGGGGACACTGAAGCTTTCTTT | CASRRAGGDTEAFF
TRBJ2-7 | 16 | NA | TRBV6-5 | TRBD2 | TGTGCCAGCAGTTACCGGAGGGCCGGGGGGAGCTACGAGCAGTACTTC | CASSYRRAGGSYEQYF
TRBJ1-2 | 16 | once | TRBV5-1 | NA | TGCGCCAGCAGCCCGGAGGGGGGGGGAACGGCCTATGGCTACACCTTC | CASSPEGGGTAYGYTF
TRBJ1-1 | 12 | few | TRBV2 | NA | TGTGCCAGCAGTGAGCAGGGTTTTGAAGCTTTCTTT | CASSEQGFEAFF
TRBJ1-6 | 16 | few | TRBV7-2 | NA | TGTGCCAGCAGCCGGCGGGGGGGTCGGAATAATTCACCCCTCCACTTT | CASSRRGGRNNSPLHF
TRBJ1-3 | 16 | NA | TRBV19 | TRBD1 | TGTGCCAGCAGAGACCCGGGACAGATCTCTGGAAACACCATATATTTT | CASRDPGQISGNTIYF